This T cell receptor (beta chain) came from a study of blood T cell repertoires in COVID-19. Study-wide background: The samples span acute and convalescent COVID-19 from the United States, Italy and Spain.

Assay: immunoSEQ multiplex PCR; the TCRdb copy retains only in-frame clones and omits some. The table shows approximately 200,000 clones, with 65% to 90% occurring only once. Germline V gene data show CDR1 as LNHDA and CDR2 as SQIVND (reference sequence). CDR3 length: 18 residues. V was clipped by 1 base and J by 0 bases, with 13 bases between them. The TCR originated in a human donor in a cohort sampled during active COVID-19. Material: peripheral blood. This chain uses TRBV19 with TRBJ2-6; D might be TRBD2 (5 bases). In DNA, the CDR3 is TGTGCCAGTAGTATAGGGAAGGGAGCCCACTCTGGGGCCAACGTCCTGACTTTC. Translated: CASSIGKGAHSGANVLTF.